This T cell receptor beta chain was sequenced during a study of T cells expressing NK-cell markers. What made the TCR beta cDNA was 5'RACE template switching with UMIs. TCRdb reprocessed the 5' RACE reads and reports one entry per CDR3 protein, with no DNA. The specimen's table records some 600,000 distinct CDR3 sequences. The CDR3 totals 14 residues. CDR1 is MNHEY, CDR2 SVGAGI, per germline. The sequencing sample was made of blood T cells: a sorted CD56 or NKG2C T cell subset, CD4+ or CD8+ T cells, or bulk PBMC T cells (not recorded which). The rearrangement uses TRBV6-5 and TRBJ1-5; the TCRdb D gene call, TRBD1, has no DNA to confirm it. The sequence derives from a man aged 18 to 29 in good health. The CDR3 region is CASSYGAGGRPQHF.